This record covers a single TCR beta chain. These data are taken from a study of blood T cell repertoires in COVID-19. In terms of age and location, participants ranged from about 18 to 95 years and lived in 24 US areas. Germline V gene lookup returns CDR1 MDHEN and CDR2 SYDVKM. The ends lost 10 bases at V and 7 bases at J; junction bases unmatched: 13. This CDR3 is 15 amino acids long. Original processing notes: Reference gene primers were amplified, and this amplification served to estimate nucleated cell counts. Profiling relied on immunoSEQ multiplex PCR, and the TCRdb table lists in-frame clones only, not all of them. The V and J calls and clone size were taken over from that table, and D and trimming were inferred from the DNA. The table includes about 220,000 clones, about nine tenths detected once.

The chain carries TRBV28 and TRBJ1-6; 7 bases line up with TRBD1. Material: PBMCs or T cells enriched from blood (not recorded which). This TCR came from a woman in her twenties or thirties who had recovered from COVID-19. CDR3 region: CATSDREWQNSPLHF. In DNA, the CDR3 is TGTGCCACATCAGACAGGGAGTGGCAAAATTCACCCCTCCACTTT. Together with reference TRBV28 and TRBJ1-6, the CDR3 gives the full variable domain: DVKVTQSSRYLVKRTGEKVFLECVQDMDHENMFWYRQDPGLGLRLIYFSYDVKMKEKGDIPEGYSVSREKKERFSLILESASTNQTSMYLCATSDREWQNSPLHFGNGTRLTVT.